This T cell receptor (beta chain) was observed in a study of blood T cell repertoires in COVID-19. Study context: T cells, B-cell-depleted T cells, or PBMCs provided the cDNA or gDNA that served as material.

Everyone who took part was roughly 18 to 89 years old, and they came from fewer than 25 US areas. The CDR3 extends over 16 amino acids. V was cut by 0 bases and J by 6 bases, with 15 bases left in between. CDR1 SGHVS and CDR2 FQNEAQ come from the germline V gene. Here immunoSEQ multiplex PCR was the method, and the copy in TCRdb shows in-frame clones only, minus some. The sample has about 480,000 clones; roughly 88% are singletons. This rearrangement joins TRBV7-8 to TRBJ1-5, with no clear D. The source material was PBMCs or T cells enriched from blood (not recorded which). The clonotype was recovered from a woman in her thirties or forties who had recovered from COVID-19. This chain's CDR3 is CASSLALVDFGQPQHF. CDR3 in DNA: TGTGCCAGCAGCTTAGCATTGGTTGACTTCGGTCAGCCCCAGCATTTT.